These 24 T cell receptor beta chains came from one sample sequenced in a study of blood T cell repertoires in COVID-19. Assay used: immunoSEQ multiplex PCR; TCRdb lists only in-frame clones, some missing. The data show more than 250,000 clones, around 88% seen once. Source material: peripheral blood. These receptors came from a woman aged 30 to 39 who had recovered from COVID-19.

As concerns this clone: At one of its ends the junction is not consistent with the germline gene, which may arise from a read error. The chain's CDR3 is CASSIGQGWAGELFF. The DNA of the CDR3 is TGTGCCAGCAGCATAGGACAGGGGTGGGCCGGGGAGCTGTTTTTT. The V and J genes are TRBV13 and TRBJ2-2; 9 nucleotides line up with TRBD1. Germline V gene lookup returns CDR1 PRHDT and CDR2 FYEKMQ (reference sequence). The CDR3 has 15 residues.

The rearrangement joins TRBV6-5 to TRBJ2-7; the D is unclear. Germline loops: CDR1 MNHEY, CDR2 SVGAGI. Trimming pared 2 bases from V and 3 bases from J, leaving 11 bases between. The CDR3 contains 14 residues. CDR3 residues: CASSYRDTGYEQYF. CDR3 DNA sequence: TGTGCCAGCAGTTACCGAGACACTGGCTACGAGCAGTACTTC.

The CDR3: CASSRSGQVNYGYTF. CDR3 sequence (DNA): TGTGCCAGTAGTCGCTCGGGACAGGTGAACTATGGCTACACCTTC. The gene calls are TRBV19 and TRBJ1-2, with 8 bases identical to TRBD1. With 5 bases clipped from V and 2 bases from J, the junction kept 7 bases outside the gene matches. This CDR3 has 15 residues. From germline, CDR1 is LNHDA and CDR2 SQIVND (reference sequence).

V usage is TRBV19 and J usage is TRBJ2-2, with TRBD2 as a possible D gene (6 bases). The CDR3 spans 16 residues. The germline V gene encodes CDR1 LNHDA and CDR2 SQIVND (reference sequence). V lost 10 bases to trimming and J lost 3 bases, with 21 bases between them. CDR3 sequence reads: CATLSPGSPYTGELFF. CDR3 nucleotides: TGTGCCACCCTTTCCCCCGGGAGTCCATACACCGGGGAGCTGTTTTTT.

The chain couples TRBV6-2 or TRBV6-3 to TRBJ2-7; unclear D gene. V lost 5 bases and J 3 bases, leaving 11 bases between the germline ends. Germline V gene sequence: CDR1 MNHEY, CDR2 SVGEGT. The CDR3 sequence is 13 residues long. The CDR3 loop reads CASSTLRLYEQYF. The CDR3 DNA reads TGTGCCAGCAGTACCCTGCGCCTCTACGAGCAGTACTTC.

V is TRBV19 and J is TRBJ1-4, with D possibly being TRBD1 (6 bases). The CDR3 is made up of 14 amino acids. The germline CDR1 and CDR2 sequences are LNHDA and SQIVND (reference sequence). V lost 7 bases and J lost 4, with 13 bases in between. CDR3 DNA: TGTGCCAGTACTCAACAGGGCCTTAATGAAAAACTGTTTTTT. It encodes CASTQQGLNEKLFF.

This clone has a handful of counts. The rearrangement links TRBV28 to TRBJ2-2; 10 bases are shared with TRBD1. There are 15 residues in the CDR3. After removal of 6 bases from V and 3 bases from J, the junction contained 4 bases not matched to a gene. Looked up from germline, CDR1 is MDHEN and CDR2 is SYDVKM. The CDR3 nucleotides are TGTGCCAGCAGATCCGGGACAGGGGACACCGGGGAGCTGTTTTTT. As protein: CASRSGTGDTGELFF.

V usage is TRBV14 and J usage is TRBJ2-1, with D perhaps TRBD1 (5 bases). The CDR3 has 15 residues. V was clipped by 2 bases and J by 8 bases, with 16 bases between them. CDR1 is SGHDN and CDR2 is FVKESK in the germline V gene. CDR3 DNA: TGTGCCAGCAGCCAAATAGGGCAGGGTAAGGATGAGCAGTTCTTC. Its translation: CASSQIGQGKDEQFF.

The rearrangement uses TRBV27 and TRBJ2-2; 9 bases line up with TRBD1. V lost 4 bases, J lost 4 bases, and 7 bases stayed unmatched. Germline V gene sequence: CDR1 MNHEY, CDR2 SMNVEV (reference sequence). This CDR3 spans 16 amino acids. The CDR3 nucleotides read TGTGCCAGCAGTTCCCTAGACAGGGGGGGCACCGGGGAGCTGTTTTTT. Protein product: CASSSLDRGGTGELFF.

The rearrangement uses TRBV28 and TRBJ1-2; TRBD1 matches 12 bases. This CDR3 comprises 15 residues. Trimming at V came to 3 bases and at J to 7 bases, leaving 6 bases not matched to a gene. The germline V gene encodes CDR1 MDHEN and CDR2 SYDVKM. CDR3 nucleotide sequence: TGTGCCAGCAGTTTCCGGGACAGGGGGCGTGGTGGCTACACCTTC. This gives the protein CASSFRDRGRGGYTF.

CDR3 loop: CASTPGLMNTEAFF. The CDR3 DNA reads as TGTGCCAGCACCCCGGGGTTAATGAACACTGAAGCTTTCTTT. The chain employs TRBV27 and TRBJ1-1; D gene unclear. Per germline, CDR1 MNHEY and CDR2 SMNVEV (reference sequence). CDR3 length: 14 amino acids. Trimming left V 7 bases short and J 0 bases short, with 12 bases between.

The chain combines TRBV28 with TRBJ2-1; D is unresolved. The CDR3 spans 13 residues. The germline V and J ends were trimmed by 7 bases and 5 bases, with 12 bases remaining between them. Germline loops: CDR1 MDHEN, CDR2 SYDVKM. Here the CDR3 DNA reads TGTGCCAGCAAACTTGAGCTAGACAATGAGCAGTTCTTC. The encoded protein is CASKLELDNEQFF.

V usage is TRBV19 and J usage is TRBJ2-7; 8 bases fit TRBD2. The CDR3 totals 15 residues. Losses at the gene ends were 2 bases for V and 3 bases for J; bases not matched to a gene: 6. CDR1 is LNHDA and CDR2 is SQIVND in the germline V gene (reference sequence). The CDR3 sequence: CASSIKSGGRYEQYF. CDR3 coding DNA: TGTGCCAGTAGTATAAAGAGCGGGGGCCGCTACGAGCAGTACTTC. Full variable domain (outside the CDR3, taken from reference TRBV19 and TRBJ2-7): DGGITQSPKYLFRKEGQNVTLSCEQNLNHDAMYWYRQDPGQGLRLIYYSQIVNDFQKGDIAEGYSVSREKKESFPLTVTSAQKNPTAFYLCASSIKSGGRYEQYFGPGTRLTVT.

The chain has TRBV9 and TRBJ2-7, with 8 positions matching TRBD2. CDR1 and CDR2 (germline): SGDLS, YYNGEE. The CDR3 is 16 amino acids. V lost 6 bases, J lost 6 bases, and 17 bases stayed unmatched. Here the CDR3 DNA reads TGTGCCAGCAACGCCGGGGGCGGGGGGCTCCGTAGCGAGCAGTACTTC. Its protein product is CASNAGGGGLRSEQYF.

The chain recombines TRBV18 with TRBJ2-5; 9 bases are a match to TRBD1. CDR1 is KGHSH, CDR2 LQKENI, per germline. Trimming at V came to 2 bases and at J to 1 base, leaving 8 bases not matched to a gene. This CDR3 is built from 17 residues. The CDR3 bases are TGTGCCAGCTCACCAGTAACAGGGGGCGCAGTCCAAGAGACCCAGTACTTC. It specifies CASSPVTGGAVQETQYF.

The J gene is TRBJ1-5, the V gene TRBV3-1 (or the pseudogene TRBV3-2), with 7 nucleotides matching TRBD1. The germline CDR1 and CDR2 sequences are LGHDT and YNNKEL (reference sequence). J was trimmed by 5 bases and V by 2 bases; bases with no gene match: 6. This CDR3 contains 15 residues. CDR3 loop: CASSQSWGTDQPQHF. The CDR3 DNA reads TGTGCCAGCAGCCAAAGTTGGGGGACAGATCAGCCCCAGCATTTT.

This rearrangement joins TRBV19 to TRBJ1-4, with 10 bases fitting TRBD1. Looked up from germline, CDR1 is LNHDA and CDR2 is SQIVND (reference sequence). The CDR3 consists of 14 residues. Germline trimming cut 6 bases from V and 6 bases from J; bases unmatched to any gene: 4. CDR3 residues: CASSRQGAYEKLFF. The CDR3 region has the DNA TGTGCCAGTAGCCGACAGGGGGCGTATGAAAAACTGTTTTTT.

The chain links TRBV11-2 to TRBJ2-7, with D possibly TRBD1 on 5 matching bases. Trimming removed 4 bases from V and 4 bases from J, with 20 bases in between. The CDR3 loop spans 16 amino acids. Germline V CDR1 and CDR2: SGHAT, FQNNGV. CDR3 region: CASSSVRGGDGYEQYF. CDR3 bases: TGTGCCAGCAGCTCGGTAAGGGGCGGTGATGGGTACGAGCAGTACTTC.

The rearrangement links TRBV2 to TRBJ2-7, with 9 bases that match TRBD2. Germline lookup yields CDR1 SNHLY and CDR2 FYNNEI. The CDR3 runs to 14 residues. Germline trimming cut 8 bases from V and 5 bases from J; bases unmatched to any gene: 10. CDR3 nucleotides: TGTGCCAGCGGAGGCAGGACTAGCGTGAACGAGCAGTACTTC. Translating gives CASGGRTSVNEQYF.

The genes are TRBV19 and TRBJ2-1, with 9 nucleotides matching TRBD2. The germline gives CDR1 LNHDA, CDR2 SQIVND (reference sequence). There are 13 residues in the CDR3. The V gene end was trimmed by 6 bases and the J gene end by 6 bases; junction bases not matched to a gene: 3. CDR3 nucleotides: TGTGCCAGTAGAATTAGCGGGAGCAATGAGCAGTTCTTC. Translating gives CASRISGSNEQFF.

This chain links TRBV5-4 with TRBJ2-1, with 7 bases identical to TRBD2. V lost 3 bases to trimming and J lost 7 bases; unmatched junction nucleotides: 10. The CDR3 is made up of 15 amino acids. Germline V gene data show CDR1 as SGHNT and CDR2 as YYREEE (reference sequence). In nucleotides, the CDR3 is TGTGCCAGCAGCTGGGTATTGGGGGGAGGGAATGAGCAGTTCTTC. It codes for CASSWVLGGGNEQFF.

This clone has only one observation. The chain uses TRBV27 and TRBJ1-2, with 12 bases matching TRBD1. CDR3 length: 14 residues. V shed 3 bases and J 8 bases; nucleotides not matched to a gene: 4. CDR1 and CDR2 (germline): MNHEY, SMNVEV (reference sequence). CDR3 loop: CASSFSGTGGGYTF. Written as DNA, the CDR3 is TGTGCCAGCAGTTTCTCCGGGACAGGGGGCGGCTACACCTTC.

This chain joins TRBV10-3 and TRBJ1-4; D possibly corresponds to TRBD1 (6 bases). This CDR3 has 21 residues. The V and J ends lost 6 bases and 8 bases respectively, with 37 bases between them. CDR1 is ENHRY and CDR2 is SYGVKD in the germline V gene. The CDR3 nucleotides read TGTGCCATCAGCGCTATTATTACAAACAGGGACAACCCGGGGAAGGTAGAAAAACTGTTTTTT. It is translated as CAISAIITNRDNPGKVEKLFF.

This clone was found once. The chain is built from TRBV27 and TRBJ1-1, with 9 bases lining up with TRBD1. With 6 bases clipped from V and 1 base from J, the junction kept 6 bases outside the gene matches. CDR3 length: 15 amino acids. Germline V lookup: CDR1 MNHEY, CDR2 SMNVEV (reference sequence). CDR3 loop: CASRRLGQGNTEAFF. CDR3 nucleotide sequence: TGTGCCAGCAGACGCCTGGGACAGGGGAACACTGAAGCTTTCTTT.